This T cell receptor beta chain was obtained from a study of T cell changes during pregnancy in multiple sclerosis. From germline, CDR1 is MGHDK and CDR2 SYGVNS. With V trimmed by 6 bases and J by 9 bases, 6 bases remained unmatched. The CDR3 covers 13 residues. Clones were read by immunoSEQ multiplex PCR, and TCRdb kept only the in-frame ones, dropping some. The data show 35,000 to 50,000 clones, with about 87% seen just once and 1.2% held by the top ten. The clonotype comes from a female donor with multiple sclerosis, enrolled in a pregnancy study. The V call is TRBV25-1, the J call TRBJ2-1, with TRBD1 matching over 9 bases. Sequenced material: CD4+ T cells from peripheral blood mononuclear cells, taken in the second trimester of pregnancy. The CDR3 here is CASRGTGPAEQFF. The CDR3 DNA reads as TGTGCCAGCAGGGGGACAGGGCCTGCTGAGCAGTTCTTC.